The 22 T cell receptor beta chains below were found in one sample sequenced in a study of T cell clonotyping in hematopoietic cell transplantation. Using immunoSEQ multiplex PCR, the repertoire was profiled, and TCRdb retains in-frame clones only, with some absent. Here the sample spans about 16,000 clones, about 90% being singletons. The sequenced sample was peripheral blood mononuclear cells. These receptors originate from a man aged 35 to 55 in good health. Some clones in this sample may be carry-over from other donors' samples.

J is TRBJ1-3 and V is TRBV7-2; no clear D. Deletions cut 7 bases from V and 0 bases from J, with 10 bases between. The CDR3 has 14 amino acids. Germline CDR1 SGHTA, CDR2 FQGNSA. The CDR3 DNA is TGTGCCAGCACCCACCCCCGCTCTGGAAACACCATATATTTT. It encodes CASTHPRSGNTIYF.

The chain joins TRBV28 to TRBJ2-1, with 13 positions matching TRBD2. The CDR3 sequence is 17 residues long. Trimming cost V 6 bases and J 5 bases; bases outside gene matches: 10. The germline V gene encodes CDR1 MDHEN and CDR2 SYDVKM. The CDR3 here is CASSYGLAGEGNNEQFF. The CDR3 DNA is TGTGCCAGCAGCTACGGACTAGCGGGAGAGGGGAACAATGAGCAGTTCTTC.

This chain uses TRBV19 with TRBJ2-7; weak D call: TRBD1 (5 bases). V was cut by 1 base and J by 3 bases, with 13 bases left in between. The CDR3 totals 15 residues. Germline CDR1 reads LNHDA; CDR2 reads SQIVND (reference sequence). The CDR3 is CASSIAMERGYEQYF. Written as DNA, the CDR3 is TGTGCCAGTAGTATAGCGATGGAAAGGGGCTACGAGCAGTACTTC.

This sequence joins TRBV30 and TRBJ2-7; perhaps TRBD2 as D (6 bases). The germline gives CDR1 GTSNPN, CDR2 SVGIG (reference sequence). The V and J ends lost 3 bases and 3 bases respectively, with 12 bases between them. The CDR3 is 13 amino acids. In DNA form, the CDR3 reads TGTGCCTGGAGCCGACCGGGAGTCTACGAGCAGTACTTC. Translated: CAWSRPGVYEQYF.

This clone was picked up one time. This chain links TRBV29-1 with TRBJ2-1, with D tentatively TRBD2 (5 bases). CDR3 size: 13 residues. In germline, CDR1 is SQVTM, CDR2 ANQGSEA. Trimming removed 7 bases from V and 3 bases from J, with 13 bases in between. The CDR3 is CSARGLYYNEQFF. The CDR3 nucleotides are TGCAGCGCTCGAGGGCTCTACTACAATGAGCAGTTCTTC.

The V call is TRBV10-3, the J call TRBJ2-2; D ambiguous. In germline, CDR1 is ENHRY, CDR2 SYGVKD. The V end was cut by 3 bases, the J end by 1 base, with 3 bases between. CDR3 length: 13 amino acids. The CDR3 is CAISEGNTGELFF. As DNA, the CDR3 is TGTGCCATCAGTGAAGGGAACACCGGGGAGCTGTTTTTT.

CDR3 loop: CASSPSGNGGELFF. CDR3 bases: TGTGCCAGCAGCCCGAGCGGGAATGGCGGGGAGCTGTTTTTT. The V gene is TRBV11-3, the J gene TRBJ2-2; 7 bases align to TRBD2. V dropped 5 bases and J dropped 7; count of bases not matched to a gene: 7. CDR1 is SGHNT and CDR2 is YENEEA in the germline V gene. The length of the CDR3 is 14 residues.

The chain joins TRBV27 to TRBJ2-3, with D uncertain. The CDR3 spans 13 residues. V gave up 5 bases and J gave up 2 bases, with 8 bases separating them. The germline CDR1 and CDR2 sequences are MNHEY and SMNVEV (reference sequence). In DNA, the CDR3 is TGTGCCAGCAGTCCCACTCACACAGATACGCAGTATTTT. This translates into CASSPTHTDTQYF.

The chain is built from TRBV7-3 and TRBJ1-1; D uncertain. Deletions cut 5 bases from V and 5 bases from J, with 12 bases between. The germline V gene encodes CDR1 SGHTA and CDR2 FQGTGA. The CDR3 contains 13 residues. In nucleotides, the CDR3 is TGTGCCAGCAGCCTCTTGGTCGGTACTGAAGCTTTCTTT. Protein product: CASSLLVGTEAFF.

The chain employs TRBV6-5 and TRBJ2-7; TRBD2 matches at 7 bases. The V segment lost 4 bases and the J segment 4 bases; nucleotides outside the gene matches: 4. This CDR3 comprises 13 residues. Per germline, CDR1 MNHEY and CDR2 SVGAGI. In DNA, the CDR3 is TGTGCCAGCAGTTTGGGGGGAGGGTACGAGCAGTACTTC. Its protein is CASSLGGGYEQYF.

The chain combines TRBV6-4 with TRBJ2-1; TRBD2 matches 8 bases. Trimming at V came to 8 bases and at J to 6 bases, leaving 6 bases not matched to a gene. Per the germline V gene, CDR1 is MRHNA and CDR2 is SNTAGT. The CDR3 has 13 residues. In nucleotides, the CDR3 is TGTGCCAGCCGATTAGCGGGGAGCAATGAGCAGTTCTTC. Its translation: CASRLAGSNEQFF.

This chain connects TRBV2 to TRBJ2-7; D is unclear. V dropped 8 bases and J dropped 2 bases, with 10 bases sitting between them. Germline V gene data show CDR1 as SNHLY and CDR2 as FYNNEI. CDR3 length: 12 residues. The CDR3 bases are TGTGCCAGCGGCCCCATAGCCTACGAGCAGTACTTC. The encoded protein is CASGPIAYEQYF.

This clone was found once. V is TRBV19 and J is TRBJ1-4; D is ambiguous. From germline, CDR1 is LNHDA and CDR2 SQIVND (reference sequence). V lost 3 bases and J 0 bases, leaving 11 bases between the germline ends. This CDR3 is built from 16 residues. The CDR3 sequence is CASSIVAPSTNEKLFF. CDR3 coding DNA: TGTGCCAGTAGTATTGTCGCACCCTCAACTAATGAAAAACTGTTTTTT.

This chain joins TRBV7-3 and TRBJ2-2; TRBD2 matches at 8 bases. Germline CDR1 reads SGHTA; CDR2 reads FQGTGA. CDR3 length equals 15 residues. V was pared by 5 bases and J by 5 bases, with 7 bases of the junction left unmatched. In nucleotides, the CDR3 is TGTGCCAGCAGCACAAGCCGGGGGGGTACCGGGGAGCTGTTTTTT. Translation gives CASSTSRGGTGELFF.

The J gene is TRBJ2-1, the V gene TRBV7-9; D possibly uses TRBD1 or TRBD2 (6 bases each). The CDR3 is 16 amino acids. Deletions cut 5 bases from V and 5 bases from J, with 19 bases between. CDR1 and CDR2 (germline): SEHNR, FQNEAQ (reference sequence). CDR3 sequence: CASSPVPGGTHNEQFF. For the CDR3, the DNA is TGTGCCAGCAGCCCAGTCCCTGGGGGGACACACAATGAGCAGTTCTTC.

This chain joins TRBV28 and TRBJ2-5; D is possibly TRBD1 (6 bases). The CDR3 consists of 15 residues. The germline V gene encodes CDR1 MDHEN and CDR2 SYDVKM. V lost 4 bases and J 5 bases, leaving 17 bases between the germline ends. This CDR3 is CASSSWDKLWETQYF. In DNA form, the CDR3 reads TGTGCCAGCAGTTCGTGGGACAAGCTGTGGGAGACCCAGTACTTC.

This chain uses TRBV11-1 with TRBJ2-3, with TRBD2 matching 8 bases. The germline V gene encodes CDR1 SGHAT and CDR2 FQDESV (reference sequence). The CDR3 has 15 amino acids. Trimming removed 0 bases from V and 2 bases from J; junction bases left unmatched: 1. The CDR3 region is CASSLASGVTDTQYF. The CDR3 nucleotides read TGTGCCAGCAGCTTAGCTAGCGGGGTCACAGATACGCAGTATTTT.

The chain recombines TRBV28 with TRBJ2-7; D is unresolved. The CDR3 is made up of 13 amino acids. CDR1 MDHEN and CDR2 SYDVKM come from the germline V gene. The V end lost 6 bases, the J end lost 1 base, and 10 bases lay between the germline ends. The CDR3 loop is CASRDHLSYEQYF. DNA for the CDR3: TGTGCCAGCAGAGACCACCTTTCCTACGAGCAGTACTTC. The variable domain in full, completed from reference TRBV28 and TRBJ2-7, reads DVKVTQSSRYLVKRTGEKVFLECVQDMDHENMFWYRQDPGLGLRLIYFSYDVKMKEKGDIPEGYSVSREKKERFSLILESASTNQTSMYLCASRDHLSYEQYFGPGTRLTVT.

The chain uses TRBV5-4 and TRBJ1-1; weak D call: TRBD1 (5 bases). The CDR3 length is 15 residues. The germline V and J ends were trimmed by 4 bases and 3 bases, with 16 bases remaining between them. Looked up from germline, CDR1 is SGHNT and CDR2 is YYREEE (reference sequence). The DNA for the CDR3 is TGTGCCAGCAGCGAAAAGGCCACAGGCGACACTGAAGCTTTCTTT. Protein product: CASSEKATGDTEAFF. The whole variable domain, remainder taken from reference TRBV5-4 and TRBJ1-1, is ETGVTQSPTHLIKTRGQQVTLRCSSQSGHNTVSWYQQALGQGPQFIFQYYREEENGRGNFPPRFSGLQFPNYSSELNVNALELDDSALYLCASSEKATGDTEAFFGQGTRLTVV.

CDR3 in amino acids: CASSPYSRGRRAEAFF. Written as DNA, the CDR3 is TGTGCCAGCAGCCCCTACTCGAGGGGGCGACGAGCTGAAGCTTTCTTT. This sequence joins TRBV7-2 and TRBJ1-1; TRBD1 matches 7 bases. V was pared by 5 bases and J by 6 bases, with 15 bases of the junction left unmatched. Germline V gene sequence: CDR1 SGHTA, CDR2 FQGNSA. The CDR3 totals 16 residues.

The chain has TRBV28 and TRBJ2-3, with D tentatively TRBD2 (6 bases). The V end lost 8 bases, the J end lost 2 bases, and 17 bases lay between the germline ends. CDR3 length: 15 amino acids. Looked up from germline, CDR1 is MDHEN and CDR2 is SYDVKM. The CDR3 nucleotides read TGTGCCAGCCAAGTGGGACTCTTGGACACAGATACGCAGTATTTT. This translates into CASQVGLLDTDTQYF.

This chain joins TRBV7-6 and TRBJ2-5; D possibly corresponds to TRBD2 (6 bases). Between the trimmed V and J ends, which lost 2 bases and 2 bases, there was a span of 18 bases. The germline V gene encodes CDR1 SGHVS and CDR2 FNYEAQ. The CDR3 is made up of 17 amino acids. CDR3 sequence: CASSLPLEGNGQETQYF. The CDR3 DNA reads TGTGCCAGCAGCTTACCCCTGGAGGGGAATGGGCAAGAGACCCAGTACTTC.